This TCR beta chain was captured in a study of blood T cell repertoires in COVID-19. Study-wide context: Material from acute and convalescent COVID-19 was sourced from the United States, Italy and Spain. PBMCs, B-cell-depleted T cells, or T cells were the source of the cDNA or gDNA that made up the material.

Trimming pared 8 bases from V and 4 bases from J, leaving 16 bases between. In germline, CDR1 is KGHSH, CDR2 LQKENI. The CDR3 consists of 14 residues. Original processing notes: From reference gene primer amplification, estimates of nucleated cell counts were derived. Some clones are missing from TCRdb's copy, which holds only in-frame ones; the method was immunoSEQ multiplex PCR. That table furnishes V, J and clone size, whereas the DNA furnished D and trimming. There are around 150,000 clones in the sample; approximately 90% occur only once, and around 4% lies in the top ten. This clone appeared a single time.

The chain combines TRBV18 with TRBJ2-3; tentative D call: TRBD2 (8 bases). The sequenced material came from peripheral blood. This TCR was recovered from a woman aged 55-69 years with active or convalescent COVID-19. The CDR3 DNA follows: TGTGCCAGCCGGGACAGCGGGGGCGCAGATACGCAGTATTTT. This translates into CASRDSGGADTQYF.